Reported below is one TCR beta chain. Its antigen is not known. A multiplex PCR was run with 60 Vbeta primers and 13 Jbeta primers. Assay used: immunoSEQ multiplex PCR; TCRdb lists only in-frame clones, some missing. The table shows approximately 150,000 clones, with about four fifths occurring only once. This specimen belongs to a study of cytomegalovirus exposure and HLA in healthy donors. Regarding the study as a whole: The only immune exposure information that was available was CMV serostatus.

Looked up from germline, CDR1 is SGHRS and CDR2 is YFSETQ. The CDR3 runs to 15 residues. Germline trimming cut 6 bases from V and 3 bases from J; bases unmatched to any gene: 12. This TCR came from a woman under 40 in good health and CMV-seropositive. The V call is TRBV5-1, the J call TRBJ2-7; 7 bases align to TRBD2. The sample taken for sequencing was PBMCs. The CDR3 loop is CASTQTSSTIYEQYF. DNA for the CDR3: TGCGCCAGCACCCAGACTAGCTCAACGATCTACGAGCAGTACTTC. The full variable domain, in which reference TRBV5-1 and TRBJ2-7 provide the parts outside the CDR3, is KAGVTQTPRYLIKTRGQQVTLSCSPISGHRSVSWYQQTPGQGLQFLFEYFSETQRNKGNFPGRFSGRQFSNSRSEMNVSTLELGDSALYLCASTQTSSTIYEQYFGPGTRLTVT.